This paragraph reports one TCR beta chain. Antigen specificity is unknown. This sample was included in a study of cytomegalovirus exposure and HLA in healthy donors. Regarding the study as a whole: The tendency of first-cohort TCR clusters to co-occur in the 120 or so validation repertoires was identified by a subsequent analysis. The study flagged roughly 150 TCR beta chains as cytomegalovirus-associated.

Libraries were prepared by immunoSEQ multiplex PCR; TCRdb keeps only in-frame clonotypes and omits some of them. The table includes tens of thousands of clones, 85% to 90% detected once. Germline values: CDR1 LGHNA, CDR2 YNFKEQ. The CDR3 loop spans 14 amino acids. The V segment lost 1 base and the J segment 6 bases; nucleotides outside the gene matches: 2. The clonotype originates from a woman younger than 35 in good health and CMV-seronegative. The sample was PBMCs. The chain uses TRBV4-2 and TRBJ2-2; 7 bases align to TRBD2. CDR3 amino acids: CASSQGDYAGELFF. For the CDR3, the DNA is TGTGCCAGCAGCCAAGGGGACTACGCCGGGGAGCTGTTTTTT.